Detailed here is one T cell receptor beta chain. Its matching antigen is unknown. This record belongs to a study of cytomegalovirus exposure and HLA in healthy donors. For the study at large: The approximately 100 million unique TCR beta sequences, from around 200 million T cells, were found by an earlier analysis. Approximately 77 million unique TCRs from HLA-typed donors were held in an early release of data.

Points from the study as a whole: In vitro data verified three CMV-associated chains as specific for CMV antigens. In an earlier analysis, productive rearrangement rates for most beta V segments clustered near 87% or 30%.

Germline values: CDR1 SGDLS, CDR2 YYNGEE. The CDR3 spans 14 residues. Trimming cost V 2 bases and J 6 bases; bases outside gene matches: 3. PCR amplification relied on 60 Vbeta primers (plus 13 Jbeta primers). Data came from immunoSEQ multiplex PCR; TCRdb stores just in-frame clones and leaves some out. The data contain around 180,000 clones, 60% to 85% of them singletons. The sample was PBMCs. J is TRBJ2-5 and V is TRBV9; 11 bases are a match to TRBD2. This clonotype was obtained from a man aged 40-55 years in good health and CMV-seronegative. The CDR3 reads CASSVSGGAQTQYF. In DNA, the CDR3 is TGTGCCAGCAGCGTTAGCGGGGGGGCACAGACCCAGTACTTC. Full variable domain (missing parts from reference TRBV9 and TRBJ2-5): DSGVTQTPKHLITATGQRVTLRCSPRSGDLSVYWYQQSLDQGLQFLIQYYNGEERAKGNILERFSAQQFPDLHSELNLSSLELGDSALYFCASSVSGGAQTQYFGPGTRLLVL.